Each of the 17 T cell receptor beta chains below was sequenced from the same sample in a study of T-cell memory formation after mild COVID-19 (dated by TCRdb to the early 2020s). Libraries came from 5' RACE. The listed sequencing device is Illumina NovaSeq 6000. TCRdb handled the public reads itself, with Q25 trimming in fastp and clone calling in MiXCR, and kept productive beta chains. Each CDR3 protein appears once, grouped with its most common genes and DNA. The sample yields about 15,000 distinct CDR3 sequences; roughly 25% were counted once. The top ten hold approximately 60% of the sample. The material sequenced was PBMCs or a T cell subset sorted from them (not recorded which). The source is a man younger than 35 who had mild COVID-19 (a few samples of this study predate the infection). The sample titles of this study are shuffled in the database, so cell type and time point are left out; the donor was told from shared clones.

The chain combines TRBV11-2 with TRBJ2-3, with D possibly TRBD2 on 5 matching bases. Trimming removed 4 bases at V and 8 bases at J, with 16 bases between. The CDR3 length is 14 residues. From germline, CDR1 is SGHAT and CDR2 FQNNGV. The DNA for the CDR3 is TGTGCCAGCAGCTCACCCCGCGGCCGGGGTACGCAGTATTTT. Amino acid sequence: CASSSPRGRGTQYF.

This clonotype has at least ten counts. The chain has TRBV5-5 and TRBJ1-5, with D perhaps TRBD1 (6 bases). V lost 0 bases and J lost 4, with 11 bases in between. Germline V lookup: CDR1 SGHKS, CDR2 YYEKEE (reference sequence). The CDR3 is made up of 15 amino acids. The DNA for the CDR3 is TGTGCCAGCAGCTTGGAGGGGGTTGAGAATCAGCCCCAGCATTTT. This sequence encodes CASSLEGVENQPQHF.

V gene TRBV7-3 combines with J gene TRBJ2-1; D unclear. Trimming shortened V by 5 bases and J by 0 bases, and 14 bases separated the two germline ends. This CDR3 has 16 residues. Germline-derived CDR1 and CDR2 are SGHTA and FQGTGA. CDR3 loop: CASSPEKGGSYNEQFF. The CDR3 coding sequence is TGTGCCAGCAGCCCTGAAAAGGGTGGCTCCTACAATGAGCAGTTCTTC.

This clonotype was detected only a few times. This chain connects TRBV4-1 to TRBJ2-5; D gene ambiguous. The CDR3 covers 15 residues. Trimming took off 0 bases at V and 5 bases at J, with 13 bases between the two ends. Germline CDR1 reads MGHRA; CDR2 reads YSYEKL. The CDR3 coding sequence is TGCGCCAGCAGCCAAGATGCGATTGGGCGGGAGACCCAGTACTTC. It is translated as CASSQDAIGRETQYF.

Many counts were recorded for this clonotype. This sequence joins TRBV10-3 and TRBJ2-1; 7 nucleotides align to TRBD1. In germline, CDR1 is ENHRY, CDR2 SYGVKD. The CDR3 covers 11 residues. V trimming: 10 bases; J trimming: 8 bases; junction bases outside the gene matches: 5. CDR3 nucleotide sequence: TGTGCCAGTTTACAGGGGTATGAGCAGTTCTTC. Translating gives CASLQGYEQFF.

This clonotype was counted at least ten times. The chain carries TRBV27 and TRBJ1-1, with unresolved D. The germline V and J ends were trimmed by 5 bases and 5 bases, with 15 bases remaining between them. This CDR3 has 14 amino acids. Per germline, CDR1 MNHEY and CDR2 SMNVEV (reference sequence). DNA for the CDR3: TGTGCCAGCAGTCCCCATTCCGCCGGGACTGAAGCTTTCTTT. It encodes CASSPHSAGTEAFF.

Comment on this clonotype: This may stem from a read error, because a much larger clone lies one nucleotide away. The chain links TRBV11-2 to TRBJ2-7, with TRBD1 matching over 11 bases. V shed 5 bases and J 3 bases; nucleotides not matched to a gene: 3. This CDR3 has 14 amino acids. From germline, CDR1 is SGHAT and CDR2 FQNNGV. CDR3 in amino acids: CASSPGQGVYEQYF. The CDR3 region has the DNA TGTGCCAGCAGCCCGGGACAGGGGGTCTACGAGCAGTACTTC.

This clonotype was observed many times. The CDR3 region is CASGPGTGLRETQYF. Written as DNA, the CDR3 is TGTGCCAGCGGACCTGGGACAGGGTTACGCGAGACCCAGTACTTC. The rearrangement uses TRBV28 and TRBJ2-5; 9 bases map to TRBD1. V dropped 8 bases and J dropped 5; count of bases not matched to a gene: 12. Germline V gives CDR1 MDHEN, CDR2 SYDVKM. This CDR3 spans 15 amino acids.

This clonotype has at least ten counts. The chain combines TRBV12-3 or TRBV12-4 with TRBJ2-2; unclear D gene. The V end lost 5 bases, the J end lost 6 bases, and 4 bases lay between the germline ends. The CDR3 totals 11 residues. CDR3 residues: CASSLPGELFF. Here the CDR3 DNA reads TGTGCCAGCAGTCTCCCCGGGGAGCTGTTTTTT.

The V gene is TRBV7-9, the J gene TRBJ2-5; 9 nucleotides match TRBD2. Trimming cost V 5 bases and J 4 bases; bases outside gene matches: 11. The length of the CDR3 is 16 residues. From germline, CDR1 is SEHNR and CDR2 FQNEAQ (reference sequence). The CDR3 here is CASSPPRGGAPETQYF. The CDR3 DNA reads TGTGCCAGCAGCCCCCCCCGCGGGGGGGCCCCAGAGACCCAGTACTTC.

This clonotype was counted at least ten times. The rearrangement links TRBV7-2 to TRBJ1-2; the match to TRBD1 covers 7 bases. Germline-derived CDR1 and CDR2 are SGHTA and FQGNSA. The CDR3 contains 14 residues. The V segment lost 3 bases and the J segment 4 bases; nucleotides outside the gene matches: 5. CDR3 DNA: TGTGCCAGCAGCTTCACAGGGGTGTCCTATGGCTACACCTTC. Translated: CASSFTGVSYGYTF.

This clonotype was observed at least ten times. V usage is TRBV6-4 and J usage is TRBJ2-3, with 7 positions matching TRBD2. The length of the CDR3 is 15 residues. V shed 2 bases and J 2 bases; nucleotides not matched to a gene: 4. Germline V lookup: CDR1 MRHNA, CDR2 SNTAGT. The CDR3 coding sequence is TGTGCCAGCAGTGACGGGGGGGGGACCACAGATACGCAGTATTTT. It codes for CASSDGGGTTDTQYF.

The rearrangement uses TRBV7-9 and TRBJ2-1; 8 bases agree with TRBD2. The CDR3 extends over 14 amino acids. The germline gives CDR1 SEHNR, CDR2 FQNEAQ (reference sequence). Losses at the gene ends were 1 base for V and 8 bases for J; bases not matched to a gene: 4. Here the CDR3 reads CASSLGALADEQFF. CDR3 in DNA: TGTGCCAGCAGCTTAGGGGCACTAGCGGATGAGCAGTTCTTC.

The rearrangement links TRBV6-1 to TRBJ1-2, with D hard to call. CDR1 and CDR2 from the germline V gene are MNHNS and SASEGT. Deletions cut 2 bases from V and 3 bases from J, with 13 bases between. This CDR3 is 15 amino acids long. In DNA, the CDR3 is TGTGCCAGCAGTGAAATCCGGAGCCCCCACTATGGCTACACCTTC. Translating gives CASSEIRSPHYGYTF.

The chain couples TRBV9 to TRBJ1-2; 7 positions match TRBD1. The germline gives CDR1 SGDLS, CDR2 YYNGEE. CDR3 length equals 17 residues. V trimming: 3 bases; J trimming: 2 bases; junction bases outside the gene matches: 13. The chain's CDR3 is CASSESLKGAVNYGYTF. CDR3 bases: TGTGCCAGCAGCGAGAGCTTGAAGGGGGCGGTGAACTATGGCTACACCTTC.

The chain combines TRBV12-3 or TRBV12-4 with TRBJ1-2, with D possibly TRBD1 on 6 matching bases. The V and J ends lost 3 bases and 8 bases respectively, with 19 bases between them. This CDR3 has 15 residues. CDR3 coding DNA: TGTGCCAGCAGTTTTGAAGGTGGCAGGGGTAACGGCTACACCTTC. Protein product: CASSFEGGRGNGYTF.

V gene TRBV5-5 combines with J gene TRBJ1-2, with D possibly being TRBD1 (5 bases). Germline V CDR1 and CDR2: SGHKS, YYEKEE (reference sequence). The CDR3 spans 15 residues. V was pared by 2 bases and J by 8 bases, with 19 bases between. The CDR3 region has the DNA TGTGCCAGCAGCTTAGATTGGGACCCTGGCGGGGGCTACACCTTC. It encodes CASSLDWDPGGGYTF.